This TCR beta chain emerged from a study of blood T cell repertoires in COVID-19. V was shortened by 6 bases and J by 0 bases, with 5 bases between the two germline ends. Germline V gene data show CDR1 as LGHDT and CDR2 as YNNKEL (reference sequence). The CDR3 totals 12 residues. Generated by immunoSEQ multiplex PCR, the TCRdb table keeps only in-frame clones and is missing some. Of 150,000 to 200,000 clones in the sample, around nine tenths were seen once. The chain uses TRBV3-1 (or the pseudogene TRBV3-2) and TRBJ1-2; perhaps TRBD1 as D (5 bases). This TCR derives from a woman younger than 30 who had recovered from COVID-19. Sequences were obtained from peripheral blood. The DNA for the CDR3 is TGTGCCAGCAGACAGGCTAACTATGGCTACACCTTC. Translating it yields CASRQANYGYTF.